The T cell receptor (beta chain) under discussion was sequenced for a study of regulatory T cells in long-lasting Graves disease. V gave up 2 bases and J gave up 11 bases, with 24 bases separating them. Germline CDR1 DFQATT, CDR2 SNEGSKA (reference sequence). There are 15 residues in the CDR3. This clonotype occurred a few times. A much more abundant neighbour one base away suggests this may be a read error. The time point was: newly diagnosed GD, antithyroid drugs for less than 3 months. PBMC RNA served as the TCR library source. Arm-PCR with iRepertoire HTBI primers amplified the CDR3 regions for these TCR beta libraries. TCRdb used MiXCR to reprocess the multiplex PCR reads, holding one entry per CDR3 protein. The sample shows about 470,000 distinct CDR3 sequences, around 14% of them seen only once. These data also featured in a second study, about T cells in Graves' hyperthyroidism and ophthalmopathy.

This TCR derives from a woman aged 30 to 39 with Graves disease. The sample in question was peripheral blood mononuclear cells (PBMCs), obtained at new diagnosis, from a patient treated with antithyroid drugs. V usage is TRBV20-1 and J usage is TRBJ2-5; the D gene could be TRBD1 or TRBD2 (7 bases each). Here the CDR3 reads CSARKGGGWNNEQYF. The CDR3 nucleotides are TGCAGTGCTAGAAAGGGAGGGGGCTGGAACAATGAGCAGTACTTC.